The 19 T cell receptor beta chains given below trace back to one sample, sequenced in a study of T cells after yellow fever vaccination. TCRdb reanalysed the 5' RACE reads using MiXCR and keeps one entry per CDR3 protein. The sample carries 300,000 to 350,000 distinct CDR3 sequences, 4% to 5.5% recorded once. The source material was PBMCs, sampled 15 days after the yellow fever booster vaccination. The receptors stem from a man between 18 and 29 years old who received the YFV17D yellow fever vaccine.

V gene TRBV5-1 combines with J gene TRBJ1-1; 12 bases align to TRBD1. This CDR3 has 16 amino acids. The V and J ends lost 4 bases and 1 base, in that order; junction bases with no gene match: 5. The V gene's germline CDR1 is SGHRS and CDR2 YFSETQ. CDR3 sequence: CASSVGTGGWNTEAFF. As DNA, the CDR3 is TGCGCCAGCAGCGTGGGGACAGGGGGCTGGAACACTGAAGCTTTCTTT.

This clonotype has ten or more counts. The CDR3 is CASSLSGGGVYIQYF. The DNA for the CDR3 is TGCGCCAGCAGCTTGTCGGGCGGGGGAGTGTACATTCAGTACTTC. The rearrangement uses TRBV5-1 and TRBJ2-4; 7 positions agree with TRBD2. This CDR3 has 15 amino acids. Germline CDR1 and CDR2: SGHRS and YFSETQ. Germline trimming cut 1 base from V and 8 bases from J; bases unmatched to any gene: 9. The full variable domain, completed using reference TRBV5-1 and TRBJ2-4, is KAGVTQTPRYLIKTRGQQVTLSCSPISGHRSVSWYQQTPGQGLQFLFEYFSETQRNKGNFPGRFSGRQFSNSRSEMNVSTLELGDSALYLCASSLSGGGVYIQYFGAGTRLSVL.

This clonotype was detected only a few times. The chain joins TRBV7-2 to TRBJ2-1; tentatively, D is TRBD1 (5 bases). The germline V and J ends were trimmed by 2 bases and 6 bases, with 11 bases remaining between them. Germline V gives CDR1 SGHTA, CDR2 FQGNSA. The CDR3 covers 14 residues. The CDR3 DNA sequence: TGTGCCAGCAGCTTATCCAGGGTCAGCAATGAGCAGTTCTTC. Protein sequence: CASSLSRVSNEQFF.

This clonotype was counted many times. The CDR3 bases are TGTGCCAGCAGTTACTCGACTAGCGGGATCCCATACAATGAGCAGTTCTTC. Its protein product is CASSYSTSGIPYNEQFF. The gene calls are TRBV6-5 and TRBJ2-1; TRBD2 matches at 11 bases. The CDR3 totals 17 residues. J gave up 4 bases and V 0 bases, and 5 bases lay outside the gene matches. Germline lookup yields CDR1 MNHEY and CDR2 SVGAGI.

The chain joins TRBV5-5 to TRBJ1-1, with 9 bases aligning to TRBD1. The CDR3 is made up of 15 amino acids. The V segment lost 3 bases and the J segment 1 base; nucleotides outside the gene matches: 4. In germline, CDR1 is SGHKS, CDR2 YYEKEE (reference sequence). The CDR3 nucleotides are TGTGCCAGCAGCTGGTGGACAGGGGAGAACACTGAAGCTTTCTTT. Protein: CASSWWTGENTEAFF.

The chain combines TRBV4-3 with TRBJ2-1, with TRBD2 matching 8 bases. CDR1 and CDR2 (germline): LGHNA, YSLEER. The J segment lost 4 bases and the V segment lost 4 bases, leaving 9 bases of the junction unmatched. The CDR3 is 16 residues long. DNA of the CDR3: TGCGCCAGCAGCCCCGGGGTGCGGGGGGTGTACAATGAGCAGTTCTTC. Protein sequence: CASSPGVRGVYNEQFF.

J is TRBJ2-3 and V is TRBV4-2; the D gene could be TRBD1 or TRBD2 (5 bases each). Germline assignment: CDR1 LGHNA and CDR2 YNFKEQ. Trimming stripped 0 bases from V and 5 bases from J, with 18 bases between. This CDR3 spans 17 amino acids. CDR3 residues: CASSQDRVGGPQDTQYF. DNA of the CDR3: TGTGCCAGCAGCCAAGATAGAGTTGGGGGTCCCCAAGATACGCAGTATTTT.

This clonotype was detected ten times or more. The chain employs TRBV20-1 and TRBJ2-5; weak D call: TRBD1 (6 bases). The CDR3 extends over 14 amino acids. CDR1 and CDR2 from the germline V gene are DFQATT and SNEGSKA (reference sequence). V dropped 2 bases and J dropped 1 base, with 11 bases sitting between them. CDR3: CSARSGAPQETQYF. CDR3 nucleotide sequence: TGCAGTGCTAGATCAGGGGCCCCCCAAGAGACCCAGTACTTC.

This clonotype was recorded many times. The CDR3 DNA reads as TGTGCCAGCAGCTCCCAAGGGGCAGGGGGCGAGCAGTACGTC. Its protein product is CASSSQGAGGEQYV. The V call is TRBV7-2, the J call TRBJ2-7, with TRBD1 matching over 7 bases. CDR3 length equals 14 residues. From germline, CDR1 is SGHTA and CDR2 FQGNSA. Losses at the gene ends were 4 bases for V and 6 bases for J; bases not matched to a gene: 9.

This clonotype has at least ten counts. V and J are TRBV6-2 or TRBV6-3 and TRBJ2-7, with D perhaps TRBD2 (6 bases). The CDR3 loop spans 18 amino acids. CDR1 MNHEY and CDR2 SVGEGT come from the germline V gene. With 7 bases removed from V and 4 bases from J, the gap between germline ends came to 29 bases. This chain's CDR3 is CASTPTKPKRASGYEQYF. The CDR3 region has the DNA TGTGCCAGCACACCGACCAAACCAAAGCGGGCCTCCGGGTACGAGCAGTACTTC.

This chain links TRBV7-9 with TRBJ1-1; maybe TRBD1 (6 bases). The CDR3 is 12 amino acids. Per the germline V gene, CDR1 is SEHNR and CDR2 is FQNEAQ (reference sequence). Trimming took 7 bases from V and 1 from J, leaving 7 bases between them. Here the CDR3 reads CASKGQNTEAFF. The CDR3 region has the DNA TGTGCCAGCAAGGGACAGAACACTGAAGCTTTCTTT. The full variable domain, completed using reference TRBV7-9 and TRBJ1-1, is DTGVSQNPRHKITKRGQNVTFRCDPISEHNRLYWYRQTLGQGPEFLTYFQNEAQLEKSRLLSDRFSAERPKGSFSTLEIQRTEQGDSAMYLCASKGQNTEAFFGQGTRLTVV.

In its sample, this clonotype was seen a few times. V and J are TRBV3-1 and TRBJ2-3; no reliable D call. The V end was cut by 0 bases, the J end by 0 bases, with 4 bases between. The CDR3 has 14 amino acids. The germline gives CDR1 LGHDT, CDR2 YNNKEL (reference sequence). Here the CDR3 reads CASSQESSTDTQYF. The CDR3 nucleotides are TGTGCCAGCAGCCAAGAAAGTAGCACAGATACGCAGTATTTT.

J is TRBJ1-2 and V is TRBV2, with no clear D. V was cut by 1 base and J by 3 bases, with 18 bases left in between. The germline CDR1 and CDR2 sequences are SNHLY and FYNNEI. The CDR3 consists of 17 residues. CDR3 protein: CASSEGEGTYMDYGYTF. In DNA form, the CDR3 reads TGTGCCAGCAGTGAAGGGGAGGGAACCTATATGGACTATGGCTACACCTTC.

A few counts support this clonotype. The genes are TRBV7-8 and TRBJ1-3, with TRBD1 as a possible D gene (6 bases). CDR3 length: 17 residues. The germline CDR1 and CDR2 sequences are SGHVS and FQNEAQ. Trimming shortened V by 1 base and J by 4 bases, and 17 bases separated the two germline ends. Written as DNA, the CDR3 is TGTGCCAGCAGCTTAGTAGGAGGGGGTTCGTGGGGAAACACCATATATTTT. Its protein product is CASSLVGGGSWGNTIYF. The full variable domain, in which reference TRBV7-8 and TRBJ1-3 provide the parts outside the CDR3, is GAGVSQSPRYKVAKRGQDVALRCDPISGHVSLFWYQQALGQGPEFLTYFQNEAQLDKSGLPSDRFFAERPEGSVSTLKIQRTQQEDSAVYLCASSLVGGGSWGNTIYFGEGSWLTVV.

In its sample, this clonotype was seen many times. The genes are TRBV5-1 and TRBJ1-1, with a possible D match to TRBD1 (5 bases). This CDR3 has 14 residues. Deletions cut 4 bases from V and 1 base from J, with 11 bases between. In germline, CDR1 is SGHRS, CDR2 YFSETQ. The DNA for the CDR3 is TGCGCCAGCAGCGACGGGACGGGGAACACTGAAGCTTTCTTT. Protein product: CASSDGTGNTEAFF. Full variable domain (remainder filled in from reference TRBV5-1 and TRBJ1-1): KAGVTQTPRYLIKTRGQQVTLSCSPISGHRSVSWYQQTPGQGLQFLFEYFSETQRNKGNFPGRFSGRQFSNSRSEMNVSTLELGDSALYLCASSDGTGNTEAFFGQGTRLTVV.

This clonotype was found many times. This chain uses TRBV9 with TRBJ2-3, with 8 bases that match TRBD1. Germline CDR1 reads SGDLS; CDR2 reads YYNGEE. There are 16 residues in the CDR3. V lost 3 bases and J lost 0; bases outside the gene matches: 6. The CDR3 nucleotides read TGTGCCAGCAGCGCCTCAGGGGGCGGGAGCACAGATACGCAGTATTTT. As protein: CASSASGGGSTDTQYF.

This clonotype was recorded a few times. V and J are TRBV20-1 and TRBJ2-7; 8 positions match TRBD2. This CDR3 region has 12 residues. Germline CDR1 DFQATT, CDR2 SNEGSKA (reference sequence). The CDR3 here is CSAQAGAYEQYV. Here the CDR3 DNA reads TGCAGCGCCCAAGCGGGGGCCTACGAGCAGTACGTC.

The table lists this clonotype with many counts. V gene TRBV6-1 combines with J gene TRBJ2-7, with D maybe TRBD1 (6 bases). The V end was cut by 0 bases, the J end by 2 bases, with 14 bases between. The CDR3 is 16 amino acids. CDR1 is MNHNS and CDR2 is SASEGT in the germline V gene. CDR3 region: CASSEAIGGIAYEQYV. The DNA of the CDR3 is TGTGCCAGCAGTGAAGCGATAGGGGGAATTGCCTACGAGCAGTACGTC.

In this sample, this clonotype turned up many times. The rearrangement links TRBV9 to TRBJ2-5, with 9 bases aligning to TRBD2. The trim removed 0 bases at V and 5 bases at J, leaving 8 bases unmatched. Germline lookup yields CDR1 SGDLS and CDR2 YYNGEE. This CDR3 has 16 amino acids. The CDR3 DNA reads TGTGCCAGCAGCGTAGGGGCTAGCGGGGAAACTGAGACCCAGTACTTC. Protein sequence: CASSVGASGETETQYF.